This T cell receptor (beta chain) was captured in a study of graft-versus-host responses after intestinal transplantation. Whole-study results and caveats: Declining HvG levels early post-transplant were linked to peak circulating GvH clone levels.

As for this clone: Antigen unknown.

The repertoire was sequenced with immunoSEQ multiplex PCR; TCRdb's copy has only in-frame clones and lacks some. There are roughly 18,000 clones in the sample; approximately 95% occur only once, and around 0.82% lies in the top ten. The J segment lost 6 bases and the V segment lost 4 bases, leaving 6 bases of the junction unmatched. The CDR3 extends over 13 amino acids. Germline V lookup: CDR1 MGHRA, CDR2 YSYEKL. V is TRBV4-1 and J is TRBJ2-7; 7 bases map to TRBD1. The clonotype was recovered from a human patient who received an intestinal transplant, so some T cells may come from the graft donor. The sequencing here drew on PBMCs, taken 23 days after intestinal transplant. CDR3: CASSRGQTSEQYF. CDR3 in DNA: TGCGCCAGCAGCCGGGGACAGACAAGCGAGCAGTACTTC.